This T cell receptor beta chain was captured by sequencing in a study of cytomegalovirus exposure and HLA in healthy donors. Study observations and caveats: Follow-up analysis later connected one missense variant in DCLRE1C with trimming of TCR beta V- and J-genes.

CDR3 length: 13 residues. CDR1 is SGHRS, CDR2 YFSETQ, per germline. Trimming took off 4 bases at V and 5 bases at J, with 12 bases between the two ends. This clone was observed a few times. Its antigen is unknown. With 60 Vbeta and 13 Jbeta primers, the PCR was carried out. TCRdb's table, derived via immunoSEQ multiplex PCR, lists solely in-frame clones and lacks some. Of about 86,000 clones listed, about 70% are singletons. The TCR originated in a man aged 55 to 70 in good health and CMV-seronegative. The V call is TRBV5-1, the J call TRBJ2-5; D is ambiguous. The sequencing sample was made of PBMCs. The CDR3 coding sequence is TGCGCCAGCAGCACCCTCGCGGAGGAGACCCAGTACTTC. Translated: CASSTLAEETQYF.